This T cell receptor beta chain was captured in a study of blood T cells in healthy people across ages. Roughly 10 milliliters was the volume of peripheral blood drawn from each donor. The CDR3 consists of 14 residues. Germline CDR1 and CDR2: SGHTA and FQGTGA. Next came a second PCR, run for roughly 7 to 12 cycles, which used a sample-barcoded 5' primer along with a J-beta primer mix. Any given sample supplied a minimum of 3 million CDR3-containing paired-end reads. TCRdb re-called the 5' RACE reads with MiXCR, one entry per CDR3 protein. This table has a few hundred thousand distinct CDR3 sequences, roughly half appearing once. Note on this clonotype: Its specificity is unknown.

Study-wide points: Diversity estimates from one million T cells were considered underestimates. Older age coincided with a roughly linear decline in TCR beta diversity per million T cells.

The V call is TRBV7-3, the J call TRBJ2-5; tentatively, D is TRBD1 or TRBD2 (6 bases each). The DNA end is more similar to TRBJ2-7, so the J call may be wrong. Specimen: blood. This clonotype originated in a man in his sixties in good health. The CDR3 sequence: CASSPTGAVYEQYF. The DNA for the CDR3 is TGTGCCAGCAGCCCTACGGGGGCGGTCTACGAGCAGTACTTC.